What follows are 32 T cell receptor beta chains derived from one specimen sequenced in a study of cytomegalovirus exposure and HLA in healthy donors. The primer mix had 60 Vbeta and 13 Jbeta primers. Clones were sequenced by immunoSEQ multiplex PCR, and TCRdb holds only the in-frame ones, with some missing. This table holds under 200,000 clones, around 77% found once. The sequenced material came from PBMCs. These receptors originate from a man aged 35-49 years in good health and CMV-seronegative.

This chain connects TRBV19 to TRBJ1-1; D is unresolved. The CDR3 is made up of 12 amino acids. Germline V gene data show CDR1 as LNHDA and CDR2 as SQIVND (reference sequence). V lost 0 bases and J 9 bases, leaving 8 bases between the germline ends. The CDR3: CASSIERGKAFF. In DNA, the CDR3 is TGTGCCAGTAGTATAGAGCGGGGTAAAGCTTTCTTT. The variable domain in full, completed from reference TRBV19 and TRBJ1-1, reads DGGITQSPKYLFRKEGQNVTLSCEQNLNHDAMYWYRQDPGQGLRLIYYSQIVNDFQKGDIAEGYSVSREKKESFPLTVTSAQKNPTAFYLCASSIERGKAFFGQGTRLTVV.

As for this clone: One end of the junction does not line up with germline, which may come from a read error. V is TRBV7-2 and J is TRBJ2-7, with TRBD2 matching 11 bases. This CDR3 comprises 14 residues. Germline V gene data show CDR1 as SGHTA and CDR2 as FQGNSA. As DNA, the CDR3 is TGTGCCAGCAGCCTAGCGGGAGGAACCTACGAGCAGTACTTC. Its translation: CASSLAGGTYEQYF.

The chain joins TRBV18 to TRBJ2-2; TRBD2 aligns across 8 bases. The germline CDR1 and CDR2 sequences are KGHSH and LQKENI. CDR3 length: 15 amino acids. V shed 5 bases, J shed 1 base, and the junction held 3 bases outside the gene matches. CDR3 amino acids: CASSYSGGNTGELFF. DNA of the CDR3: TGTGCCAGCTCATACAGCGGGGGGAACACCGGGGAGCTGTTTTTT.

Only a few counts were recorded for this clone. The chain recombines TRBV6-6 with TRBJ1-4, with no clear D. The germline V gene encodes CDR1 MNHNY and CDR2 SVGAGI (reference sequence). Trimming took off 6 bases at V and 4 bases at J, with 12 bases between the two ends. The CDR3 totals 14 residues. Here the CDR3 reads CASSQRPINEKLFF. The DNA for the CDR3 is TGTGCCAGCAGCCAGCGGCCTATTAATGAAAAACTGTTTTTT.

Here the CDR3 reads CASSLRLGDEQFF. CDR3 nucleotide sequence: TGTGCCAGCAGCTTAAGACTCGGCGATGAGCAGTTCTTC. This sequence joins TRBV7-3 and TRBJ2-1; D gene unclear. In germline, CDR1 is SGHTA, CDR2 FQGTGA. The CDR3 is 13 residues long. V gave up 1 base and J gave up 8 bases, with 9 bases separating them.

V gene TRBV7-8 combines with J gene TRBJ2-7; D is possibly TRBD1 (6 bases). From germline, CDR1 is SGHVS and CDR2 FQNEAQ. The germline V and J ends were trimmed by 3 bases and 7 bases, with 19 bases remaining between them. The CDR3 runs to 15 residues. The DNA for the CDR3 is TGTGCCAGCAGCTTTGGCAGGGGTAGTTACCAGGAGCAGTACGTC. Its translation: CASSFGRGSYQEQYV.

This rearrangement joins TRBV4-1 to TRBJ1-1; D might be TRBD1 (6 bases). Trimming removed 4 bases at V and 0 bases at J, with 9 bases between. CDR1 MGHRA and CDR2 YSYEKL come from the germline V gene. This CDR3 region has 14 residues. CDR3 loop: CASSPTGMNTEAFF. For the CDR3, the DNA is TGCGCCAGCAGCCCCACAGGGATGAACACTGAAGCTTTCTTT.

This clone was seen more than once but under ten times. The chain employs TRBV18 and TRBJ2-3; 7 bases align to TRBD1. Germline CDR1 KGHSH, CDR2 LQKENI. With V trimmed by 8 bases and J by 0 bases, 5 bases remained unmatched. This CDR3 is built from 14 residues. The CDR3 DNA follows: TGTGCCAGCCGGGGACAGCTTAGCACAGATACGCAGTATTTT. It yields the protein CASRGQLSTDTQYF.

The J gene is TRBJ2-7, the V gene TRBV7-2; TRBD2 matches at 11 bases. Germline-derived CDR1 and CDR2 are SGHTA and FQGNSA. This CDR3 has 17 amino acids. V gave up 6 bases and J gave up 3 bases; unmatched junction bases: 13. CDR3 sequence reads: CASSPRHSGREHYEQYF. CDR3 in DNA: TGTGCCAGCAGTCCACGCCATAGCGGGAGGGAACACTACGAGCAGTACTTC.

J is TRBJ2-1 and V is TRBV7-2, with 7 bases that match TRBD1. The CDR3 extends over 14 amino acids. Trimming cost V 5 bases and J 7 bases; bases outside gene matches: 8. CDR1 and CDR2 from the germline V gene are SGHTA and FQGNSA. As DNA, the CDR3 is TGTGCCAGCAGCCTCGAACAGGGGTTAAATGAGCAGTTCTTC. As protein: CASSLEQGLNEQFF.

As for this clone: Other DNA variants within this sample encode the same CDR3. The genes are TRBV27 and TRBJ2-7, with TRBD1 identical over 8 bases. CDR3 length: 15 residues. V dropped 5 bases and J dropped 1; count of bases not matched to a gene: 7. Per germline, CDR1 MNHEY and CDR2 SMNVEV (reference sequence). The CDR3 here is CASSPGTGGSYEQYF. CDR3 bases: TGTGCCAGCAGTCCGGGGACAGGAGGTTCCTACGAGCAGTACTTC.

The chain is built from TRBV5-4 and TRBJ1-1, with 8 positions matching TRBD1. The germline V gene encodes CDR1 SGHNT and CDR2 YYREEE (reference sequence). Losses at the gene ends were 0 bases for V and 4 bases for J; bases not matched to a gene: 14. The CDR3 covers 18 residues. Here the CDR3 reads CASSLGRGKSGGPTEAFF. In DNA form, the CDR3 reads TGTGCCAGCAGCTTGGGACGAGGGAAGTCAGGGGGCCCCACTGAAGCTTTCTTT.

This clone has more than one count but fewer than ten. The chain links TRBV28 to TRBJ2-3; TRBD2 aligns across 9 bases. The germline V gene has CDR1 MDHEN and CDR2 SYDVKM. Trimming removed 3 bases from V and 6 bases from J; junction bases left unmatched: 10. This CDR3 contains 16 residues. CDR3 DNA sequence: TGTGCCAGCAGTTTGCGGGAGGGACCACTCTTTGATACGCAGTATTTT. Protein sequence: CASSLREGPLFDTQYF. The variable domain in full, completed from reference TRBV28 and TRBJ2-3, reads DVKVTQSSRYLVKRTGEKVFLECVQDMDHENMFWYRQDPGLGLRLIYFSYDVKMKEKGDIPEGYSVSREKKERFSLILESASTNQTSMYLCASSLREGPLFDTQYFGPGTRLTVL.

This clone was seen more than once but under ten times. The junction departs from the called germline gene at one end, perhaps through a read error. This chain links TRBV7-9 with TRBJ1-1, with a tentative D call TRBD1 (6 bases). The CDR3 consists of 16 residues. CDR1 is SEHNR and CDR2 is FQNEAQ in the germline V gene (reference sequence). CDR3 sequence: CSSSLDLWTANTEAFF. The CDR3 nucleotides read TGTTCCAGCAGCTTAGATCTTTGGACAGCGAACACTGAAGCTTTCTTT. Drawing the rest from reference TRBV7-9 and TRBJ1-1, the complete variable domain is DTGVSQNPRHKITKRGQNVTFRCDPISEHNRLYWYRQTLGQGPEFLTYFQNEAQLEKSRLLSDRFSAERPKGSFSTLEIQRTEQGDSAMYLCSSSLDLWTANTEAFFGQGTRLTVV.

The rearrangement joins TRBV2 to TRBJ2-1, with 14 bases identical to TRBD2. The length of the CDR3 is 17 residues. In germline, CDR1 is SNHLY, CDR2 FYNNEI. The ends lost 6 bases at V and 4 bases at J; junction bases unmatched: 8. CDR3 DNA: TGTGCCAGCAGGAGGACTAGCGGGAGGCCTGGATACAATGAGCAGTTCTTC. Encoded protein: CASRRTSGRPGYNEQFF.

The V and J genes are TRBV6-4 and TRBJ2-3; TRBD2 agrees at 13 bases. From germline, CDR1 is MRHNA and CDR2 SNTAGT. CDR3 length equals 17 residues. The trim removed 3 bases at V and 4 bases at J, leaving 7 bases unmatched. CDR3 coding DNA: TGTGCCAGCAGTGAAACTAGCGGGAGGGCCCCCCCAGATACGCAGTATTTT. It translates to CASSETSGRAPPDTQYF.

The rearrangement links TRBV10-3 to TRBJ2-7; TRBD2 aligns across 9 bases. CDR1 and CDR2 (germline): ENHRY, SYGVKD. The length of the CDR3 is 12 residues. The junction had 5 bases not matched to a gene; V was cut back by 10 bases and J by 4 bases. The CDR3 DNA reads TGTGCCACCGCGGGGGGGGAGTACGAGCAGTACTTC. It encodes CATAGGEYEQYF.

DNA for the CDR3: TGTGCCAGCAGCTTTACCGGACAGGGAGGTGGGACCGGGGAGCTGTTTTTT. Its translation: CASSFTGQGGGTGELFF. The J gene is TRBJ2-2, the V gene TRBV7-3, with 8 bases lining up with TRBD1. The germline CDR1 and CDR2 sequences are SGHTA and FQGTGA. The CDR3 totals 17 residues. J gave up 5 bases and V 3 bases, and 11 bases lay outside the gene matches.

This clone was observed once. The chain recombines TRBV7-9 with TRBJ1-4; no firm D call. Germline loops: CDR1 SEHNR, CDR2 FQNEAQ (reference sequence). The CDR3 extends over 14 amino acids. V was clipped by 1 base and J by 4 bases, with 7 bases between them. The CDR3 is CASSLGGSNEKLFF. The CDR3 region has the DNA TGTGCCAGCAGCTTAGGAGGGAGTAATGAAAAACTGTTTTTT.

V and J are TRBV15 and TRBJ2-2; D is possibly TRBD2 (5 bases). This CDR3 is built from 14 residues. Per germline, CDR1 LNHNV and CDR2 YYDKDF (reference sequence). V lost 0 bases, J lost 8 bases, and 10 bases lay in between. The chain's CDR3 is CATSRERVGGELFF. The CDR3 DNA follows: TGTGCCACCAGCAGAGAGCGGGTCGGGGGGGAGCTGTTTTTT.

V gene TRBV27 combines with J gene TRBJ2-5; 9 bases are shared with TRBD2. The tail of the sequence fits TRBJ2-7 better, so the J call may be wrong. The CDR3 covers 17 residues. The germline V gene encodes CDR1 MNHEY and CDR2 SMNVEV (reference sequence). CDR3 residues: CASSLWGGPREGYEQYF. DNA of the CDR3: TGTGCCAGCAGTTTGTGGGGGGGGCCGCGGGAGGGCTACGAGCAGTACTTC.

This clone occurred once. This chain uses TRBV6-6 with TRBJ1-5; D is undetermined. Germline CDR1 is MNHNY and CDR2 is SVGAGI (reference sequence). CDR3 length: 11 residues. With 5 bases removed from V and 7 bases from J, the gap between germline ends came to 6 bases. CDR3 in amino acids: CASSPGQPQHF. The DNA for the CDR3 is TGTGCCAGCAGTCCCGGGCAGCCCCAGCATTTT.

The chain employs TRBV2 and TRBJ2-1, with TRBD2 matching 16 bases. J was trimmed by 1 base and V by 5 bases; bases with no gene match: 2. Per the germline V gene, CDR1 is SNHLY and CDR2 is FYNNEI. The CDR3 is made up of 17 amino acids. The CDR3 nucleotides are TGTGCCAGCAGTCCGGGACTAGCGGGAGGGTCCTACAATGAGCAGTTCTTC. Translation: CASSPGLAGGSYNEQFF.

V usage is TRBV15 and J usage is TRBJ2-7, with TRBD2 matching 7 bases. This CDR3 is built from 14 residues. Germline-derived CDR1 and CDR2 are LNHNV and YYDKDF (reference sequence). V lost 4 bases and J lost 0; bases outside the gene matches: 3. CDR3 DNA sequence: TGTGCCACCAGCAAAGCGGGAACCTCCTACGAGCAGTACTTC. Protein product: CATSKAGTSYEQYF.

The chain couples TRBV2 to TRBJ1-1, with a possible D match to TRBD1 (5 bases). This CDR3 has 12 residues. Trimming removed 8 bases at V and 5 bases at J, with 12 bases between. Germline values: CDR1 SNHLY, CDR2 FYNNEI. For the CDR3, the DNA is TGTGCCAGCGGGGGGGTGGGGACTGAAGCTTTCTTT. Residues: CASGGVGTEAFF.

This chain uses TRBV15 with TRBJ2-3; D not resolved. V gave up 1 base and J gave up 6 bases, with 14 bases separating them. Germline lookup yields CDR1 LNHNV and CDR2 YYDKDF (reference sequence). The CDR3 runs to 15 residues. CDR3 protein: CATSRARLSVDTQYF. The CDR3 DNA reads TGTGCCACCAGCAGAGCCCGCCTTAGTGTTGATACGCAGTATTTT.

This clone was detected only once. This sequence joins TRBV9 and TRBJ1-5; 7 positions agree with TRBD1. Germline lookup yields CDR1 SGDLS and CDR2 YYNGEE. The CDR3 has 13 residues. V was pared by 4 bases and J by 4 bases, with 2 bases of the junction left unmatched. This chain's CDR3 is CASSLQGNQPQHF. The CDR3 coding sequence is TGTGCCAGCAGCTTACAGGGGAATCAGCCCCAGCATTTT.

V is TRBV5-1 and J is TRBJ2-1; D call uncertain. Germline CDR1 and CDR2: SGHRS and YFSETQ. The CDR3 extends over 17 amino acids. The germline V and J ends were trimmed by 0 bases and 6 bases, with 19 bases remaining between them. CDR3 loop: CASSLGPLYRNTNEQFF. The CDR3 DNA reads as TGCGCCAGCAGCTTGGGCCCCCTTTACCGTAACACCAATGAGCAGTTCTTC. The full variable domain, in which reference TRBV5-1 and TRBJ2-1 provide the parts outside the CDR3, is KAGVTQTPRYLIKTRGQQVTLSCSPISGHRSVSWYQQTPGQGLQFLFEYFSETQRNKGNFPGRFSGRQFSNSRSEMNVSTLELGDSALYLCASSLGPLYRNTNEQFFGPGTRLTVL.

The rearrangement joins TRBV9 to TRBJ1-4; 7 positions match TRBD1. Germline CDR1 is SGDLS and CDR2 is YYNGEE. The ends lost 0 bases at V and 5 bases at J; junction bases unmatched: 4. The CDR3 covers 15 residues. This chain's CDR3 is CASSVEGGLNEKLFF. CDR3 coding DNA: TGTGCCAGCAGCGTAGAAGGGGGCTTAAATGAAAAACTGTTTTTT.

This clone was counted only a few times. This chain connects TRBV30 to TRBJ2-1; D remains ambiguous. Germline V gives CDR1 GTSNPN, CDR2 SVGIG (reference sequence). V lost 3 bases, J lost 13 bases, and 10 bases lay in between. CDR3 length: 10 amino acids. Written as DNA, the CDR3 is TGTGCCTGGAGCCACCAGGCCCAGTTCTTC. This encodes CAWSHQAQFF.

V gene TRBV28 combines with J gene TRBJ2-2, with 8 bases identical to TRBD1. This CDR3 has 16 amino acids. V lost 7 bases and J lost 3; bases outside the gene matches: 10. The germline CDR1 and CDR2 sequences are MDHEN and SYDVKM. The CDR3 coding sequence is TGTGCCAGCACCCCCGGGGAACAGGGGGACACCGGGGAGCTGTTTTTT. Protein: CASTPGEQGDTGELFF. The variable domain in full, with the rest retrieved from reference TRBV28 and TRBJ2-2, is DVKVTQSSRYLVKRTGEKVFLECVQDMDHENMFWYRQDPGLGLRLIYFSYDVKMKEKGDIPEGYSVSREKKERFSLILESASTNQTSMYLCASTPGEQGDTGELFFGEGSRLTVL.

The chain employs TRBV19 and TRBJ2-1, with D perhaps TRBD2 (6 bases). The CDR3 runs 14 residues. Per the germline V gene, CDR1 is LNHDA and CDR2 is SQIVND (reference sequence). Trimming left V 6 bases short and J 2 bases short, with 11 bases between. CDR3 residues: CASSVSGTYNEQFF. The CDR3, as DNA: TGTGCCAGTAGCGTTAGCGGAACCTACAATGAGCAGTTCTTC. Based on the CDR3 plus reference TRBV19 and TRBJ2-1, the full variable domain is DGGITQSPKYLFRKEGQNVTLSCEQNLNHDAMYWYRQDPGQGLRLIYYSQIVNDFQKGDIAEGYSVSREKKESFPLTVTSAQKNPTAFYLCASSVSGTYNEQFFGPGTRLTVL.